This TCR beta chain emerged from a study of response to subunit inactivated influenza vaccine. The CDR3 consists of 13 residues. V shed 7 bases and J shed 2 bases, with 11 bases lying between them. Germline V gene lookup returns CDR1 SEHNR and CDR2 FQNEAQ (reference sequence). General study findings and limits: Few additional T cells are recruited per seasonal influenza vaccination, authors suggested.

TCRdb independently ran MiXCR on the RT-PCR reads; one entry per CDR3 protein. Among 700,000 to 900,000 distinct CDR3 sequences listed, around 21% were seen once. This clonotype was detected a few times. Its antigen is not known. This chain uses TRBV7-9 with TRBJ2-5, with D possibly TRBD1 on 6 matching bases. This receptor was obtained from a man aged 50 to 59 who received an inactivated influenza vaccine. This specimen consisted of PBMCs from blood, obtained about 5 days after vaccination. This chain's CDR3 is CASIDRTQETQYF. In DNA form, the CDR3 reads TGTGCCAGCATCGACAGGACGCAAGAGACCCAGTACTTC.